This TCR beta chain stems from a study of early T cells in non-severe SARS-CoV-2 infection. As for the study in general: It was bulk RNA from unsorted whole blood that was sequenced, and the chains were unpaired.

General observations from the study: The VDJdb matching leaned toward anti-spike CD8 responses and overlooked private and CD4 specificities.

This CDR3 comprises 14 residues. Deletions cut 6 bases from V and 1 base from J, with 15 bases between. CDR1 is SQVTM and CDR2 is ANQGSEA in the germline V gene. To note about this clonotype: Its antigen is still unknown.

MiXCR was run by TCRdb on the 5' RACE reads, yielding one entry per CDR3 protein. In the table there are under 85,000 distinct CDR3 sequences, roughly 15% of which are singletons. The chain couples TRBV29-1 to TRBJ1-1, with D possibly being TRBD1 (6 bases). This clonotype was obtained from an adult who was a healthcare worker with PCR-confirmed SARS-CoV-2 infection or an uninfected control (not recorded which). The sequencing used whole blood, collected at baseline. The DNA of the CDR3 is TGCAGCGTCAATATACCCAGGGGGAACACTGAAGCTTTCTTT. It specifies CSVNIPRGNTEAFF.